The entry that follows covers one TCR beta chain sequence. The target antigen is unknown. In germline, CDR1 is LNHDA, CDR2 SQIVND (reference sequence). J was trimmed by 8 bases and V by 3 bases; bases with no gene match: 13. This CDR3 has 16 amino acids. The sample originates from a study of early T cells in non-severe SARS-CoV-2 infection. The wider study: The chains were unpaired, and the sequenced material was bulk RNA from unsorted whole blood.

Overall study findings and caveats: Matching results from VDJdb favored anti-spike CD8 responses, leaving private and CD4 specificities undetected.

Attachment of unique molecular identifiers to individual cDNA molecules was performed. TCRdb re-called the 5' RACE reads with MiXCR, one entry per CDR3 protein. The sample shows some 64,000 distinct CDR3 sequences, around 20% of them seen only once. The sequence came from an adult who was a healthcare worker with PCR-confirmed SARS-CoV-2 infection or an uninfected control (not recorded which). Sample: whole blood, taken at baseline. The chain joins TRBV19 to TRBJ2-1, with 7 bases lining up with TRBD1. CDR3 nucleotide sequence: TGTGCCAGTAGTATCCCGGGACAGCCCTCCCAGGATGAGCAGTTCTTC. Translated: CASSIPGQPSQDEQFF.